The clone carrying this T cell receptor beta chain was seen ten or more times. Its antigen is unknown. The data belong to a study of neurological immune-mediated disorders. Study-wide findings and caveats: No CDR3 amino acid sequences recurred among expanded clones across subjects, suggesting private repertoires in all groups.

The CDR3 consists of 15 residues. Germline loops: CDR1 SGHRS, CDR2 YFSETQ. Trimming at V came to 6 bases and at J to 2 bases, leaving 5 bases not matched to a gene. The making of cDNA relied on 5'RACE with 10-nucleotide random UMIs. From 15-18 subjects, over 160 million TCR-beta sequences were obtained in each sequencing run. From the 5' RACE reads, TCRdb called clonotypes with MiXCR, one entry per CDR3 protein. The repertoire holds some 25,000 distinct CDR3 sequences, with less than 15% as singletons. Time point denoted: technical triplicate 1. Sorted libraries used some 1 million CD4+ or CD8+ T cells.

The J gene is TRBJ2-6, the V gene TRBV5-1; 7 positions match TRBD1. The TCR originated in a female donor with HTLV-1-associated myelopathy (HAM/TSP). Input material: CD4+ T cells from blood. The CDR3 region is CASTPGTAGANVLTF. CDR3 sequence (DNA): TGCGCCAGCACCCCCGGGACAGCTGGGGCCAACGTCCTGACTTTC.